These 15 T cell receptor beta chains originate from one sample sequenced in a study of T cells in women clearing cervical HPV infection. TCRdb's table, derived via immunoSEQ multiplex PCR, lists solely in-frame clones and lacks some. The specimen's table records about 39,000 clones. Sequenced material: blood buffy coat. These receptors were collected from a woman between 18 and 69 years old with a cervical HPV16 infection that either progressed to CIN3+ or cleared (not recorded which).

Note on this clone: Read data end 3 residues before the CDR3 end; the end is taken from the germline J gene. The V and J genes are TRBV7-3 and TRBJ1-6; D is unresolved. Looked up from germline, CDR1 is SGHTA and CDR2 is FQGTGA. V shed 2 bases and J shed 8 bases, with 7 bases lying between them. This CDR3 spans 13 amino acids. CDR3 DNA (partial): TGTGCCAGCAGCTTATTTGCGGATTCACCC. Its protein is CASSLFADSP. The whole CDR3 protein reads CASSLFADSPLHF.

The CDR3 bases that were read are TGTGCCAGCAGCTTACTTGCTGGGGGCAGGGGAAGCAATCAGCCC. Residues: CASSLLAGGRGSNQP. The CDR3, in full, reads CASSLLAGGRGSNQPQHF. The rearrangement uses TRBV7-8 and TRBJ1-5, with D maybe TRBD1 (6 bases). The read finishes 3 residues shy of the CDR3 end, and the germline J gene is used to complete it. Trimming shortened V by 2 bases and J by 1 base, and 18 bases separated the two germline ends. From germline, CDR1 is SGHVS and CDR2 FQNEAQ. This CDR3 is built from 18 residues. The whole variable domain, remainder taken from reference TRBV7-8 and TRBJ1-5, is GAGVSQSPRYKVAKRGQDVALRCDPISGHVSLFWYQQALGQGPEFLTYFQNEAQLDKSGLPSDRFFAERPEGSVSTLKIQRTQQEDSAVYLCASSLLAGGRGSNQPQHFGDGTRLSIL.

The sequenced part of the CDR3 DNA is TGTGCCAGCAGCTTCGAGAACAGGGCTAATCAGCCG. Translating gives CASSFENRANQP. The CDR3 in its entirety is CASSFENRANQPQYF. The V call is TRBV5-5, the J call TRBJ2-3; possibly TRBD1 for D (6 bases). The CDR3 end lies 3 residues beyond the end of the read and is filled in from the germline J gene. This CDR3 region has 15 residues. Germline V CDR1 and CDR2: SGHKS, YYEKEE (reference sequence).

As concerns this clone: The read comes to an end 3 residues before the CDR3 does, leaving the germline J gene to fill in the end. The chain links TRBV7-9 to TRBJ1-4, with unresolved D. The germline V gene has CDR1 SEHNR and CDR2 FQNEAQ (reference sequence). This CDR3 is 11 amino acids long. The V gene lost 5 bases and the J gene lost 10 bases, with 8 bases spanning the gap. The CDR3 here is CASSQGPKLFF. The sequenced CDR3 bases are TGTGCCAGCAGCCAAGGGCCAAAA. The whole variable domain, filled in from reference TRBV7-9 and TRBJ1-4, reads DTGVSQNPRHKITKRGQNVTFRCDPISEHNRLYWYRQTLGQGPEFLTYFQNEAQLEKSRLLSDRFSAERPKGSFSTLEIQRTEQGDSAMYLCASSQGPKLFFGSGTQLSVL.

Notes on this clone: The read terminates 3 residues ahead of where the CDR3 ends, so the germline J gene completes it. The chain combines TRBV5-4 with TRBJ1-3; D is unresolved. V lost 2 bases and J 3 bases, leaving 3 bases between the germline ends. The CDR3 has 12 residues. Germline V gene lookup returns CDR1 SGHNT and CDR2 YYREEE (reference sequence). The sequenced CDR3 bases are TGTGCCAGCAGCTTAGGTGGAAACACC. Its protein is CASSLGGNT. The CDR3 in its entirety is CASSLGGNTIYF.

About this clone: Read coverage stops 3 residues before the CDR3 terminus; the germline J gene supplies the remainder. V usage is TRBV5-5 and J usage is TRBJ2-3; D possibly uses TRBD1 or TRBD2 (5 bases each). Looked up from germline, CDR1 is SGHKS and CDR2 is YYEKEE (reference sequence). The CDR3 extends over 14 amino acids. Here the CDR3 reads CASSPQAGRETQYF. The sequenced CDR3 bases are TGTGCCAGCAGCCCTCAGGCAGGGAGAGAGACG.

With regard to this clone: The CDR3 is cut off 3 residues early in the read; its end comes from the germline J gene. This chain joins TRBV7-2 and TRBJ2-2; D unclear. The germline V and J ends were trimmed by 6 bases and 3 bases, with 5 bases remaining between them. Germline V CDR1 and CDR2: SGHTA, FQGNSA. This CDR3 comprises 12 residues. CDR3 region: CASSTYTGELFF. CDR3 bases read: TGTGCCAGCAGTACATACACCGGGGAG.

About this clone itself: Read sequence stops 3 residues before the CDR3 end, and the germline J gene provides the missing end. V and J are TRBV6-1 and TRBJ2-3; 9 nucleotides match TRBD1. CDR1 is MNHNS, CDR2 SASEGT, per germline. The CDR3 has 14 residues. CDR3 amino acids: CASSKDRGGETQYF. CDR3 bases read: TGTGCCAGCAGTAAAGACAGGGGGGGAGAGACG.

On this clone itself: The sequenced fragment ends 3 residues before the CDR3 boundary, so the rest is inferred from the germline J gene. The chain is built from TRBV7-8 and TRBJ1-5; D is perhaps TRBD1 (6 bases). Germline values: CDR1 SGHVS, CDR2 FQNEAQ. The V end was cut by 5 bases, the J end by 7 bases, with 18 bases between. This CDR3 is built from 15 residues. CDR3 sequence reads: CASSPLGGANQPQHF. The sequenced part of the CDR3 DNA is TGTGCCAGCAGCCCCCTAGGGGGGGCGAACCAGCCC.

Concerning this clone itself: The read ends 3 residues before the CDR3 terminus; that terminus is restored from the germline J gene. V and J are TRBV20-1 and TRBJ2-5; TRBD2 aligns across 9 bases. CDR1 and CDR2 (germline): DFQATT, SNEGSKA (reference sequence). The junction had 10 bases not matched to a gene; V was cut back by 2 bases and J by 6 bases. The CDR3 length is 15 residues. The sequenced part of the CDR3 DNA is TGCAGTGCTAGATTTAGCGGGAGAGGATTAAAGACC. Its translation is CSARFSGRGLKT. The entire CDR3 protein is CSARFSGRGLKTQYF.

With respect to this clone: The read ends 3 residues before the CDR3 terminus; that terminus is restored from the germline J gene. The V gene is TRBV18, the J gene TRBJ1-2; no firm D call. This CDR3 comprises 13 residues. Germline V gives CDR1 KGHSH, CDR2 LQKENI. CDR3 DNA (partial): TGTGCCAGCTCAGTCAGACTAGAACATGAC. This translates into CASSVRLEHD. The entire CDR3 reads CASSVRLEHDYTF.

Points on this clone: The read falls 3 residues short of the CDR3 end, and the missing part is taken from the germline J gene. The V gene is TRBV19, the J gene TRBJ2-3; 8 bases line up with TRBD2. The ends lost 1 base at V and 1 base at J; junction bases unmatched: 7. The CDR3 runs 17 residues. Germline V gene sequence: CDR1 LNHDA, CDR2 SQIVND (reference sequence). The CDR3 loop is CASSIGTTSGRTDTQYF. The CDR3 bases that were read are TGTGCCAGTAGTATAGGGACCACTAGCGGCCGCACAGATACG.

CDR3 amino acids: CASSLDDYGQYF. Partial CDR3 DNA: TGTGCCAGCAGCTTAGATGACTATGGT. V and J are TRBV7-9 and TRBJ2-4; D perhaps matches TRBD2 (5 bases). The read terminates 3 residues before the CDR3 end, so the remaining end is supplied by the germline J gene. CDR1 is SEHNR and CDR2 is FQNEAQ in the germline V gene (reference sequence). There are 12 residues in the CDR3.

Comment on this clone: Read sequence stops 3 residues before the CDR3 end, and the germline J gene provides the missing end. The V gene is TRBV2, the J gene TRBJ2-6; TRBD1 is a possible D gene (5 bases). The CDR3 length is 15 residues. Germline V gives CDR1 SNHLY, CDR2 FYNNEI. V was trimmed by 3 bases and J by 2 bases, leaving 8 bases between them. The CDR3: CASSEGRAGANVLTF. The sequenced part of the CDR3 DNA is TGTGCCAGCAGTGAGGGCAGGGCTGGGGCCAACGTC.

Points on this clone: One end of the junction varies from germline; a read error may be responsible. CDR3 protein: CASSQDRGVGEKLFF. The sequenced CDR3 bases are TGCGCCAGCAGCCAAGATCGAGGGGTGGGGGAAAAA. The genes are TRBV4-2 and TRBJ1-4; the D gene is possibly TRBD1 (5 bases). The read gets to within 3 residues of the CDR3 end, and the germline J gene fills in the rest. In germline, CDR1 is LGHNA, CDR2 YNFKEQ. The CDR3 loop spans 15 amino acids.